A single sample gave rise to the 8 T cell receptor beta chains below, sequenced in a study of T cell responses to AZD1222 COVID-19 vaccine. The method was immunoSEQ multiplex PCR; TCRdb's version includes in-frame clones alone and lacks a portion of them. The sample has over 75,000 clones; 70% to 90% are singletons. The sequencing used peripheral blood, collected 28 days after the second AZD1222 dose. The receptors come from an adult who received the AZD1222 COVID-19 vaccine.

The chain employs TRBV3-1 (or the pseudogene TRBV3-2) and TRBJ1-1; no firm D call. Looked up from germline, CDR1 is LGHDT and CDR2 is YNNKEL (reference sequence). The V end lost 0 bases, the J end lost 1 base, and 9 bases lay between the germline ends. The CDR3 sequence is 15 residues long. The CDR3 DNA reads as TGTGCCAGCAGCCAAGATAGTGCGGGGAACACTGAAGCTTTCTTT. Its protein product is CASSQDSAGNTEAFF.

This chain joins TRBV9 and TRBJ2-1; no clear D gene. This CDR3 is 12 amino acids long. Germline V gene sequence: CDR1 SGDLS, CDR2 YYNGEE. V was trimmed by 5 bases and J by 5 bases, leaving 8 bases between them. The CDR3, as DNA: TGTGCCAGCAGGAGCTTAGACAATGAGCAGTTCTTC. Protein: CASRSLDNEQFF.

This rearrangement joins TRBV6-5 to TRBJ1-4, with D hard to call. This CDR3 spans 13 amino acids. Germline loops: CDR1 MNHEY, CDR2 SVGAGI. The V end lost 10 bases, the J end lost 3 bases, and 12 bases lay between the germline ends. The CDR3 nucleotides are TGTGCCATCGTCCCAGGTCCTAATGAAAAACTGTTTTTT. Protein: CAIVPGPNEKLFF.

This clone has a single count. The chain is built from TRBV3-1 (or the pseudogene TRBV3-2) and TRBJ2-1, with 9 bases aligning to TRBD1. Germline CDR1 and CDR2: LGHDT and YNNKEL (reference sequence). This CDR3 spans 16 amino acids. The V gene end was trimmed by 3 bases and the J gene end by 8 bases; junction bases not matched to a gene: 11. For the CDR3, the DNA is TGTGCCAGCAGCCACCGAGGACAGGGGAATTTCTATGAGCAGTTCTTC. As protein: CASSHRGQGNFYEQFF.

The chain couples TRBV21-1 to TRBJ1-1. TRBV21-1 is assigned pseudogene status. The CDR3 covers 13 residues. Here the CDR3 DNA reads TGTGCCAGCAGTTCAATACGGAACACTGAAGCTTTCTTT. This codes for CASSSIRNTEAFF.

The chain uses TRBV4-2 and TRBJ2-3, with 8 bases fitting TRBD2. The germline CDR1 and CDR2 sequences are LGHNA and YNFKEQ. The length of the CDR3 is 14 residues. V lost 4 bases to trimming and J lost 2 bases; unmatched junction nucleotides: 2. CDR3 region: CASSRGGPTDTQYF. The CDR3 DNA sequence: TGTGCCAGCAGCCGCGGGGGGCCCACAGATACGCAGTATTTT.

The chain links TRBV3-1 (or the pseudogene TRBV3-2) to TRBJ2-2; tentatively, D is TRBD2 (5 bases). CDR1 is LGHDT, CDR2 YNNKEL, per germline (reference sequence). The CDR3 runs to 18 residues. Trimming removed 4 bases from V and 6 bases from J, with 24 bases in between. CDR3 protein: CASSLELQPGSPSGELFF. The CDR3, as DNA: TGTGCCAGCAGCCTAGAATTGCAACCGGGGTCGCCGTCCGGGGAGCTGTTTTTT.

V gene TRBV7-6 combines with J gene TRBJ1-1; D gene uncertain. The CDR3 consists of 11 residues. Trimming cost V 4 bases and J 8 bases, with 8 bases left between them. Germline lookup yields CDR1 SGHVS and CDR2 FNYEAQ. The CDR3 is CASSSSGEAFF. The CDR3 coding sequence is TGTGCCAGCAGCTCCTCGGGAGAAGCTTTCTTT.